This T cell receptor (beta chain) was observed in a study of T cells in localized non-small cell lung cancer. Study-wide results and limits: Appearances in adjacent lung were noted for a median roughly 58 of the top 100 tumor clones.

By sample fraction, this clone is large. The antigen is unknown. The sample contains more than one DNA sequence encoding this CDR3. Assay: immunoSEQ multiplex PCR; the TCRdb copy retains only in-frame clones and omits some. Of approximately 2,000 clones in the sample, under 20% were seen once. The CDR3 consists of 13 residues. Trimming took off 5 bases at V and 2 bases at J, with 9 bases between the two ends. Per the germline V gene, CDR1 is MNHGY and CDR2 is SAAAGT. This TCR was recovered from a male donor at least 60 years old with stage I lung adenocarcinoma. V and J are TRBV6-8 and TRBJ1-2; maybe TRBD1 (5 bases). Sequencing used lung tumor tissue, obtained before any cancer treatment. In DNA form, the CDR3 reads TGTGCCAGCAGTGGGGCAGGGAACTATGGCTACACCTTC. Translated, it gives CASSGAGNYGYTF.